These 2 T cell receptor beta chains share one sample of origin, sequenced in a study of regulatory T cells in long-lasting Graves disease. To make TCR beta libraries, researchers used iRepertoire HTBI primers and Arm-PCR of CDR3 regions. TCRdb used MiXCR to reprocess the multiplex PCR reads, holding one entry per CDR3 protein. Of about 440,000 distinct CDR3 sequences listed, about 17% are singletons. Time point specified: newly diagnosed GD, antithyroid drugs for less than 3 months. Extracted RNA from PBMCs served as the source of the TCR library. These records were also assigned to another study, of T cells in Graves' hyperthyroidism and ophthalmopathy.

The specimen comprised peripheral blood mononuclear cells (PBMCs), sampled at new diagnosis, from a patient treated with antithyroid drugs. The receptors shown here come from a woman aged 25 to 39 with Graves disease.

This clonotype was seen ten or more times. This sequence joins TRBV20-1 and TRBJ2-7; the match to TRBD2 covers 9 bases. V was pared by 3 bases and J by 3 bases, with 6 bases of the junction left unmatched. The CDR3 is 14 residues long. Germline V gene lookup returns CDR1 DFQATT and CDR2 SNEGSKA (reference sequence). Here the CDR3 DNA reads TGCAGTGCTAGCCCCGCGGGAGGGCTCTACGAGCAGTACTTC. Protein product: CSASPAGGLYEQYF.

This clonotype turned up a few times. In DNA form, the CDR3 reads TGCGCCAGCAGCCAAGATTTAGGAGCGGGGGGGTACAATGAGCAGTTCTTC. Residues: CASSQDLGAGGYNEQFF. V and J are TRBV4-3 and TRBJ2-1; 10 bases match TRBD2. The ends lost 0 bases at V and 4 bases at J; junction bases unmatched: 6. CDR1 is LGHNA and CDR2 is YSLEER in the germline V gene. CDR3 length: 17 residues.